Listed below are T cell receptor beta chains from one sample, sequenced in a study of shared clonotypes between healthy human individuals. Assay: immunoSEQ multiplex PCR; the TCRdb copy retains only in-frame clones and omits some. The sample consists of more than 2 million clones, roughly 96% of them appearing once. What was sequenced was naive CD4+ T cells sorted from blood. All receptors come from a young man in good health. CDR3s include the opening cysteine and the closing phenylalanine or tryptophan.

J	V	CDR3
TRBJ2-7	TRBV5-4	CASRIGGGSYEQYF
TRBJ2-6	TRBV9	CASSEPPPGGGGANVLTF
TRBJ2-3	TRBV5-4	CASGLRRQGRGTDTQYF
TRBJ2-7	TRBV30	CAWSYSGYEQYF
TRBJ2-7	TRBV10-3	CAISPGQGAYEQYF
TRBJ2-7	TRBV6-6	CASSYAGQGPYEQYF
TRBJ2-3	TRBV5-6	CASSLSGRGTDTQYF
TRBJ1-6	TRBV2	CASSTGTVNSPLHF
TRBJ1-1	TRBV28	CASSYGDLEAFF
TRBJ1-2	TRBV7-9	CASSLSTAAVNYGYTF
TRBJ2-3	TRBV5-1	CASSLEVAGADTQYF
TRBJ2-5	TRBV10-3	CAMAGTTQETQYF
TRBJ1-5	TRBV5-6	CASSYFEPGTQHF
TRBJ1-4	TRBV6-1	CASVQTARDEKLFF
TRBJ1-4	TRBV4-1	CASSQVRTQGGNEKLFF
TRBJ1-6	TRBV4-2	CASSQRIQDSPLHF
TRBJ2-5	TRBV5-4	CASSTGLGGQETQYF
TRBJ2-7	TRBV2	CASSVDYEQYF
TRBJ2-7	TRBV30	CAWSFQTYEQYF
TRBJ1-6	TRBV21-1	CASSRKGRCF
TRBJ2-5	TRBV5-1	CATTGTGGQETQYF
TRBJ1-1	TRBV5-4	CASSPIGQTEVAFF
TRBJ2-5	TRBV28	CASSLPPSGGLETQYF
TRBJ2-7	TRBV4-1	CASSQVPRGAIIRGDEQYF
TRBJ1-2	TRBV27	CASQPWTGEGGYTF
TRBJ2-5	TRBV5-4	CASSLGQGVAQETQYF